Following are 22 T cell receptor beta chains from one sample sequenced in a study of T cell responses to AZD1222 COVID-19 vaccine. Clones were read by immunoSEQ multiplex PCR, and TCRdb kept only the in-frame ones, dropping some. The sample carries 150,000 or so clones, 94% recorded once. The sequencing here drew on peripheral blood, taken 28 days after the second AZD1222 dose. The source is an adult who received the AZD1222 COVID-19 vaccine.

The CDR3 region is CASSLIAGGGGEQYF. CDR3 DNA sequence: TGTGCCAGCAGCCTCATAGCGGGAGGAGGTGGCGAGCAGTACTTC. This sequence joins TRBV7-2 and TRBJ2-7, with 10 bases aligning to TRBD2. Germline CDR1 SGHTA, CDR2 FQGNSA. CDR3 size: 15 residues. The junction had 10 bases not matched to a gene; V was cut back by 5 bases and J by 6 bases.

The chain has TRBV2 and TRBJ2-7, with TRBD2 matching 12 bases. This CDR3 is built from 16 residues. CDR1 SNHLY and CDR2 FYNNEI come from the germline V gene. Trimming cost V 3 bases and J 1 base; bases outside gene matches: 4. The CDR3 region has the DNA TGTGCCAGCAGTGAGGGGACTAGCGGGCCTTCCTACGAGCAGTACTTC. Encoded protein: CASSEGTSGPSYEQYF. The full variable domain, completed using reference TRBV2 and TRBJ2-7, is EPEVTQTPSHQVTQMGQEVILRCVPISNHLYFYWYRQILGQKVEFLVSFYNNEISEKSEIFDDQFSVERPDGSNFTLKIRSTKLEDSAMYFCASSEGTSGPSYEQYFGPGTRLTVT.

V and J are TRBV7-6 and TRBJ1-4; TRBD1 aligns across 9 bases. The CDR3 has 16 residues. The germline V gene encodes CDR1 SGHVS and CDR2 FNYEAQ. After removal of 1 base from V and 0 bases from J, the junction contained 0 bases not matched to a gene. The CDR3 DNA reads TGTGCCAGCAGCTTAGGGACAGGGGCAACTAATGAAAAACTGTTTTTT. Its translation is CASSLGTGATNEKLFF. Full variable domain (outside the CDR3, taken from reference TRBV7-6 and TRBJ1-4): GAGVSQSPRYKVTKRGQDVALRCDPISGHVSLYWYRQALGQGPEFLTYFNYEAQQDKSGLPNDRFSAERPEGSISTLTIQRTEQRDSAMYRCASSLGTGATNEKLFFGSGTQLSVL.

Here the CDR3 DNA reads TGCGCCAGCAGCCAAGTACCCGCAGGGACCCAGTACTTC. It specifies CASSQVPAGTQYF. V gene TRBV4-1 combines with J gene TRBJ2-5; D is uncertain. Per the germline V gene, CDR1 is MGHRA and CDR2 is YSYEKL. The CDR3 length is 13 residues. V gave up 1 base and J gave up 7 bases, with 10 bases separating them.

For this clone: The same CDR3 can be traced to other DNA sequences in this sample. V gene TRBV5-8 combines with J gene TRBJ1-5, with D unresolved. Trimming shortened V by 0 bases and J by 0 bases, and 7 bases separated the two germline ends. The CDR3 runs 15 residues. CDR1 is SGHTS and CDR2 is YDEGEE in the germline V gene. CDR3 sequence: CASSLGQNSNQPQHF. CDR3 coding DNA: TGTGCCAGCAGCTTGGGGCAGAATAGCAATCAGCCCCAGCATTTT.

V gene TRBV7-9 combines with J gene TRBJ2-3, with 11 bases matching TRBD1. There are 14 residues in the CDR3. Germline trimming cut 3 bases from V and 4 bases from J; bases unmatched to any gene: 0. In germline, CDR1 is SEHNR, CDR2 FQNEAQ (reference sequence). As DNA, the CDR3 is TGTGCCAGCAGCTTGGGACAGGGGGCAGATACGCAGTATTTT. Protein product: CASSLGQGADTQYF.

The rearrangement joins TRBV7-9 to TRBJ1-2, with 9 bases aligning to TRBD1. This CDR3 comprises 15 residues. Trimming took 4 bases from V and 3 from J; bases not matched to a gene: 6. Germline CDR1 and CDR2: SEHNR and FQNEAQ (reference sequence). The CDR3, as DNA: TGTGCCAGCAGCTCTACAGGGGGCCGGGACTATGGCTACACCTTC. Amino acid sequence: CASSSTGGRDYGYTF.

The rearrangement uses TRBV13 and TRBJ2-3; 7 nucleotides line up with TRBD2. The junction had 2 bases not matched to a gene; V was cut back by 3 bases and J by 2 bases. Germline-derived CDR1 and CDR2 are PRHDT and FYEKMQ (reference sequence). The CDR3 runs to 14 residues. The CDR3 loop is CASSLGTNTDTQYF. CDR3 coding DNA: TGTGCCAGCAGCTTGGGGACTAACACAGATACGCAGTATTTT.

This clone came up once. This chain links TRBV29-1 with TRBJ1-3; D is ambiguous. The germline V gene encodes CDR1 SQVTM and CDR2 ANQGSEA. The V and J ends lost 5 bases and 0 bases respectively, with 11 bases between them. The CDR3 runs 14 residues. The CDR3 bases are TGCAGCGTTTTTTTGGGAGGCTCTGGAAACACCATATATTTT. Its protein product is CSVFLGGSGNTIYF. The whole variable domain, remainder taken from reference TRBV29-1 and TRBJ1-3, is SAVISQKPSRDICQRGTSLTIQCQVDSQVTMMFWYRQQPGQSLTLIATANQGSEATYESGFVIDKFPISRPNLTFSTLTVSNMSPEDSSIYLCSVFLGGSGNTIYFGEGSWLTVV.

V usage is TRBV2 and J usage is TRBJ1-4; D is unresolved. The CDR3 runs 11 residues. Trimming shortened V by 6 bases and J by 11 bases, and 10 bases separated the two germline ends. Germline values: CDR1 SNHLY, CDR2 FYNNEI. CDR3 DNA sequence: TGTGCCAGCAGATCGGCGAGGAAACTGTTTTTT. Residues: CASRSARKLFF.

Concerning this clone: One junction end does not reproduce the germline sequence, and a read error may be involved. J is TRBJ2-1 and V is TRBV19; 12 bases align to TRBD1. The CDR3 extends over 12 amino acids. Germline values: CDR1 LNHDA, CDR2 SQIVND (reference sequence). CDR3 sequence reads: CANSSRDRGRFF. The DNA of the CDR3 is TGTGCCAATAGTTCGAGGGACAGGGGGCGCTTCTTC.

CDR3 loop: CASSLGATPGLAGKEQYF. CDR3 in DNA: TGTGCCAGCAGCTTAGGGGCGACGCCCGGACTAGCGGGAAAAGAGCAGTACTTC. V and J are TRBV7-2 and TRBJ2-7; 12 bases align to TRBD2. This CDR3 has 18 amino acids. Germline lookup yields CDR1 SGHTA and CDR2 FQGNSA. Germline trimming cut 1 base from V and 7 bases from J; bases unmatched to any gene: 14.

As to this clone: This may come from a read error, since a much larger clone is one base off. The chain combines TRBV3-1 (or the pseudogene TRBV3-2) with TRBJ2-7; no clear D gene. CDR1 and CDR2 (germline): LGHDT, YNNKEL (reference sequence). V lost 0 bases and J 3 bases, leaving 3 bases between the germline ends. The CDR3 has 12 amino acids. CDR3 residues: CASSQENYEQYF. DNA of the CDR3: TGTGCCAGCAGCCAAGAAAACTACGAGCAGTACTTC.

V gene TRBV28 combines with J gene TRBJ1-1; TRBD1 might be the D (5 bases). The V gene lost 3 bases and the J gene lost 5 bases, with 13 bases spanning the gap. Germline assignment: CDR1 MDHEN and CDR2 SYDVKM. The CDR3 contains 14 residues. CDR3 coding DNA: TGTGCCAGCAGTTTTGGGTGGGGCACGACTGAAGCTTTCTTT. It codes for CASSFGWGTTEAFF.

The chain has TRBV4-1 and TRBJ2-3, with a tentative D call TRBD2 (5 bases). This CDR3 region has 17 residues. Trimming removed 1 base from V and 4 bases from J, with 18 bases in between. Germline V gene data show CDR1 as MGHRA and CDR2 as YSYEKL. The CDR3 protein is CASSQGRRSGPPDTQYF. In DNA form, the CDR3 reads TGCGCCAGCAGCCAAGGACGTAGGAGCGGCCCGCCAGATACGCAGTATTTT.

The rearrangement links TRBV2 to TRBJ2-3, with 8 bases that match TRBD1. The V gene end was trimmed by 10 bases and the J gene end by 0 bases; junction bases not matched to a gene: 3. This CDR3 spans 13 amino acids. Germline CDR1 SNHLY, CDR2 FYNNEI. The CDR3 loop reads CATRDRSTDTQYF. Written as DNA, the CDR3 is TGTGCCACCAGGGACAGGAGCACAGATACGCAGTATTTT.

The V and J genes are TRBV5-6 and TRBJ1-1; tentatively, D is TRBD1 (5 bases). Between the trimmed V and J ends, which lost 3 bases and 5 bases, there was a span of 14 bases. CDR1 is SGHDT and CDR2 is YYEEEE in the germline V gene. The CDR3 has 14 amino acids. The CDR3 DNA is TGTGCCAGCAGCTCCCGGGACCCGCGGACTGAAGCTTTCTTT. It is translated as CASSSRDPRTEAFF.

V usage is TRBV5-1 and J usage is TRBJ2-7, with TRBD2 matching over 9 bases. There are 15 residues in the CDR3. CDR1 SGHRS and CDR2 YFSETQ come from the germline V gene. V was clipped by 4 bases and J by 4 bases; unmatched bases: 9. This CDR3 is CASSMGSGRPYEQYF. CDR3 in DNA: TGCGCCAGCAGCATGGGTAGCGGGAGACCGTACGAGCAGTACTTC.

CDR3 nucleotides: TGTGCCAGTAACAGGGGACAGGGATCCTACGAGCAGTACTTC. Protein product: CASNRGQGSYEQYF. J is TRBJ2-7 and V is TRBV19; 9 bases line up with TRBD1. Germline loops: CDR1 LNHDA, CDR2 SQIVND (reference sequence). With V trimmed by 7 bases and J by 1 base, 5 bases remained unmatched. The CDR3 totals 14 residues.

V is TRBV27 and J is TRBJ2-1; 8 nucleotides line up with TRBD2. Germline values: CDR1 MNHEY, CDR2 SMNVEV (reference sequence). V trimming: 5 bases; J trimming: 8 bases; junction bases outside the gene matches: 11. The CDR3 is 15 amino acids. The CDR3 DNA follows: TGTGCCAGCAGTCGCCTCCGCGGGAGGATCGATGAGCAGTTCTTC. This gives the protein CASSRLRGRIDEQFF.

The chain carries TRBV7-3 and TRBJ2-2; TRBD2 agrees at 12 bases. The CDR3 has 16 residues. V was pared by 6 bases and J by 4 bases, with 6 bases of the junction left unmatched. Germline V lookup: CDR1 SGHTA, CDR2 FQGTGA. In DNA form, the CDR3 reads TGTGCCAGCAGATCTAGCGGGAGGGCCCCCACCGGGGAGCTGTTTTTT. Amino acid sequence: CASRSSGRAPTGELFF. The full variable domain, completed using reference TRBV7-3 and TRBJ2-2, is GAGVSQTPSNKVTEKGKYVELRCDPISGHTALYWYRQSLGQGPEFLIYFQGTGAADDSGLPNDRFFAVRPEGSVSTLKIQRTERGDSAVYLCASRSSGRAPTGELFFGEGSRLTVL.

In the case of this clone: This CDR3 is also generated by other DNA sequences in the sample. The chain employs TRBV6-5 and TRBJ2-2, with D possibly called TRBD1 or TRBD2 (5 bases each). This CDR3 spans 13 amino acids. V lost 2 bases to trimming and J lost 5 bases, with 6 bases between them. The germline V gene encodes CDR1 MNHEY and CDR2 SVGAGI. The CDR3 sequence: CASSYEGTGELFF. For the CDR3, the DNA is TGTGCCAGCAGTTACGAGGGGACCGGGGAGCTGTTTTTT.